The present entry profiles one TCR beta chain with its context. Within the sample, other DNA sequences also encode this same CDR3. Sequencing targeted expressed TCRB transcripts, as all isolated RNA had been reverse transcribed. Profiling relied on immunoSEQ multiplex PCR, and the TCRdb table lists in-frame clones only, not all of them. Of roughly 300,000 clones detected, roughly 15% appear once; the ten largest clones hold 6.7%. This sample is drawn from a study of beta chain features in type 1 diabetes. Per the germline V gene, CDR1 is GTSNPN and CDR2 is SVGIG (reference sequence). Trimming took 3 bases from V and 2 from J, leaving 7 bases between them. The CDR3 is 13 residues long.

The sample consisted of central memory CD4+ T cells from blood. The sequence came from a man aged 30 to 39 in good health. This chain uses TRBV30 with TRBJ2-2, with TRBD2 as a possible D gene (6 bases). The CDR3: CAWSGSNTGELFF. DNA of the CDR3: TGTGCCTGGAGCGGGAGTAACACCGGGGAGCTGTTTTTT.